This TCR beta chain is from a study of blood T cell repertoires in COVID-19. Study-wide background: Sites across the United States, Italy and Spain contributed samples from acute and convalescent COVID-19. T cells, B-cell-depleted T cells, or PBMCs provided the cDNA or gDNA that served as material.

Source study methods: Quantification of nucleated cells was approximated via reference gene primer amplification. Measured with immunoSEQ multiplex PCR; TCRdb has only the in-frame clones, and not every one. For V, J and clone size, that table is used; D and trimming come from the DNA. The sample has almost 55,000 clones, 65% to 90% seen once. The sample was peripheral blood. The sequence was collected from a human donor in a cohort sampled during active COVID-19.

CDR3 sequence (DNA): TGCGCCAGCAGCTTGGTGGTAGCGGGAGGGCCTGGCACAGATACGCAGTATTTT. Translated: CASSLVVAGGPGTDTQYF. The V gene is TRBV5-1, the J gene TRBJ2-3; 11 bases align to TRBD2. The junction had 7 bases not matched to a gene; V was cut back by 0 bases and J by 1 base. Germline V lookup: CDR1 SGHRS, CDR2 YFSETQ. The CDR3 covers 18 residues.